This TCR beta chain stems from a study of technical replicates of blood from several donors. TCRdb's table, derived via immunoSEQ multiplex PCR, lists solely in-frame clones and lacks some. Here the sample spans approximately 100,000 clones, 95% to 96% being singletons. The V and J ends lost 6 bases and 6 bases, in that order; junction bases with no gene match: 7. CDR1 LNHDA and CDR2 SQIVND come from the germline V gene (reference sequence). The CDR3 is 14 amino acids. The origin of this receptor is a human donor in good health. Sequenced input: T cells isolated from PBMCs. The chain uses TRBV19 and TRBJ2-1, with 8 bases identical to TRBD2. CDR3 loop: CASSRGGRFNEQFF. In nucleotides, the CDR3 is TGTGCCAGTAGCCGCGGCGGGAGGTTCAATGAGCAGTTCTTC.